The 24 T cell receptor beta chains presented below share a single source sample, sequenced in a study of shared clonotypes between healthy human individuals. Data came from immunoSEQ multiplex PCR; TCRdb stores just in-frame clones and leaves some out. Of some 2,100,000 clones in the sample, approximately 96% were seen once. The sample comprised naive CD4+ T cells sorted from blood. Specified subset: CD45RA+ positively selected. The receptor source for this set is a man aged 18 to 30 in good health.

The genes are TRBV21-1 and TRBJ2-5; the table assigns TRBD1, which was not confirmed against the DNA. TRBV21-1 is listed as a pseudogene. The CDR3 totals 16 residues. CDR3 sequence: CATRTLGTGQQETQYF. CDR3 coding DNA: TGTGCCACCCGTACCCTCGGGACAGGACAACAAGAGACCCAGTACTTC.

The chain carries TRBV2 and TRBJ2-7; D uncertain. Germline values: CDR1 SNHLY, CDR2 FYNNEI. The CDR3 runs 13 residues. V dropped 0 bases and J dropped 4 bases, with 7 bases sitting between them. DNA of the CDR3: TGTGCCAGCAGTGAAGCGGGTCGTTACGAGCAGTACTTC. Protein sequence: CASSEAGRYEQYF.

Of note for this clone: The same CDR3 arises from other DNA sequences in this sample as well. The V and J genes are TRBV6-5 and TRBJ1-1; the D is unclear. V was trimmed by 7 bases and J by 4 bases, leaving 13 bases between them. CDR1 and CDR2 (germline): MNHEY, SVGAGI. The CDR3 consists of 13 residues. This CDR3 is CASTPAAGTEAFF. Written as DNA, the CDR3 is TGTGCCAGCACCCCCGCCGCGGGCACTGAAGCTTTCTTT.

The chain recombines TRBV2 with TRBJ1-2; TRBD1 matches at 7 bases. The CDR3 length is 14 residues. In germline, CDR1 is SNHLY, CDR2 FYNNEI. Trimming removed 5 bases from V and 8 bases from J; junction bases left unmatched: 11. DNA for the CDR3: TGTGCCAGCAGTCAAGAGACAGGGAGCTACGGCTACACCTTC. As protein: CASSQETGSYGYTF. Full variable domain (missing parts from reference TRBV2 and TRBJ1-2): EPEVTQTPSHQVTQMGQEVILRCVPISNHLYFYWYRQILGQKVEFLVSFYNNEISEKSEIFDDQFSVERPDGSNFTLKIRSTKLEDSAMYFCASSQETGSYGYTFGSGTRLTVV.

This chain uses TRBV2 with TRBJ2-2, with no clear D. Germline V gene sequence: CDR1 SNHLY, CDR2 FYNNEI. The CDR3 covers 15 residues. V dropped 5 bases and J dropped 6 bases, with 16 bases sitting between them. The CDR3 bases are TGTGCCAGCAGTCCCCGGGTCCCTACGGCCGGGGAGCTGTTTTTT. Its translation: CASSPRVPTAGELFF.

The chain carries TRBV4-1 and TRBJ2-5, with D possibly being TRBD1 or TRBD2 (5 bases each). Trimming took 0 bases from V and 5 from J, leaving 10 bases between them. Germline CDR1 MGHRA, CDR2 YSYEKL. The CDR3 sequence is 14 residues long. CDR3 nucleotide sequence: TGCGCCAGCAGCCAAGATTGGGGGTGGGAGACCCAGTACTTC. Translating it yields CASSQDWGWETQYF.

A note on this clone: In the same sample, other DNA sequences code for this CDR3. The V and J genes are TRBV5-1 and TRBJ2-7; perhaps D is TRBD1 or TRBD2 (5 bases each). The CDR3 spans 14 residues. The V gene's germline CDR1 is SGHRS and CDR2 YFSETQ. V lost 2 bases and J lost 2, with 11 bases in between. The CDR3 DNA reads TGCGCCAGCAGCTTAGAGGGACCGCCCTACGAGCAGTACTTC. Its protein product is CASSLEGPPYEQYF.

Regarding this clone: The same CDR3 arises from other DNA sequences in this sample as well. The gene calls are TRBV18 and TRBJ1-2, with D hard to call. CDR3 length: 14 amino acids. Germline CDR1 is KGHSH and CDR2 is LQKENI. Trimming cost V 2 bases and J 2 bases, with 9 bases left between them. The CDR3 reads CASSPNTGNYGYTF. As DNA, the CDR3 is TGTGCCAGCTCACCAAACACGGGGAACTATGGCTACACCTTC.

This rearrangement joins TRBV6-5 to TRBJ1-1; no clear D gene. The V end lost 10 bases, the J end lost 0 bases, and 9 bases lay between the germline ends. The CDR3 length is 12 residues. Looked up from germline, CDR1 is MNHEY and CDR2 is SVGAGI. In DNA, the CDR3 is TGTGCCACAAGACTCATGAACACTGAAGCTTTCTTT. Protein: CATRLMNTEAFF.

The V and J genes are TRBV28 and TRBJ1-2, with 8 bases lining up with TRBD1. The CDR3 consists of 13 residues. Looked up from germline, CDR1 is MDHEN and CDR2 is SYDVKM. The trim removed 6 bases at V and 4 bases at J, leaving 4 bases unmatched. This CDR3 is CASRGQVAYGYTF. The CDR3 nucleotides read TGTGCCAGCAGGGGACAGGTGGCCTATGGCTACACCTTC.

The CDR3 spells CASSARDWRTDTQYF. For the CDR3, the DNA is TGTGCCAGCAGCGCCCGGGACTGGCGTACAGATACGCAGTATTTT. The chain has TRBV9 and TRBJ2-3; tentative D call: TRBD2 (6 bases). V was cut by 3 bases and J by 3 bases, with 14 bases left in between. CDR3 length: 15 amino acids. The germline V gene encodes CDR1 SGDLS and CDR2 YYNGEE.

This sequence joins TRBV5-4 and TRBJ2-1; TRBD1 aligns across 11 bases. Germline trimming cut 4 bases from V and 11 bases from J; bases unmatched to any gene: 17. The CDR3 is made up of 17 amino acids. Per the germline V gene, CDR1 is SGHNT and CDR2 is YYREEE (reference sequence). CDR3: CASSLADGTGGFGKQFF. The CDR3 nucleotides read TGTGCCAGCAGCCTTGCCGACGGGACAGGGGGTTTTGGTAAGCAGTTCTTC.

This clone was recorded only once. The V and J genes are TRBV7-2 and TRBJ2-5; D gene uncertain. Trimming stripped 5 bases from V and 4 bases from J, with 14 bases between. CDR3 length: 14 amino acids. Germline loops: CDR1 SGHTA, CDR2 FQGNSA. The CDR3 DNA reads as TGTGCCAGCAGCATCCAGAATCCCGGAGAGACCCAGTACTTC. Amino acids: CASSIQNPGETQYF.

The CDR3: CASSPEATRFRYF. DNA of the CDR3: TGTGCCAGCAGCCCCGAAGCGACTAGATTCCGGTACTTC. The gene calls are TRBV7-8 and TRBJ2-5; maybe TRBD2 (6 bases). Germline CDR1 and CDR2: SGHVS and FQNEAQ. The CDR3 has 13 residues. Trimming left V 5 bases short and J 13 bases short, with 20 bases between.

This chain uses TRBV30 with TRBJ2-6; no reliable D call. Trimming cost V 4 bases and J 0 bases, with 10 bases left between them. The CDR3 runs to 15 residues. CDR1 GTSNPN and CDR2 SVGIG come from the germline V gene (reference sequence). CDR3 sequence (DNA): TGTGCCTGGACCGGACCGTTCTCTGGGGCCAACGTCCTGACTTTC. It yields the protein CAWTGPFSGANVLTF. The full variable domain, with the rest looked up from reference TRBV30 and TRBJ2-6, is SQTIHQWPATLVQPVGSPLSLECTVEGTSNPNLYWYRQAAGRGLQLLFYSVGIGQISSEVPQNLSASRPQDRQFILSSKKLLLSDSGFYLCAWTGPFSGANVLTFGAGSRLTVL.

The gene calls are TRBV21-1 and TRBJ2-7; the DNA was not used to check the table's D call, TRBD1. TRBV21-1 is a documented pseudogene. CDR3 length: 17 residues. The CDR3 here is CARTAGAMSPSSYEQYF. The CDR3, as DNA: TGTGCCAGGACGGCAGGGGCTATGTCCCCAAGCTCCTACGAGCAGTACTTC.

The V gene is TRBV16, the J gene TRBJ2-6; D is undetermined. The V end lost 4 bases, the J end lost 17 bases, and 15 bases lay between the germline ends. CDR1 is KGHSY and CDR2 is FQNENV in the germline V gene. The CDR3 sequence is 12 residues long. The CDR3 sequence: CASSLASGHMTF. In nucleotides, the CDR3 is TGTGCCAGCAGCCTGGCGTCGGGCCACATGACTTTC.

Points on this clone: Other DNA sequences from this sample encode an identical CDR3 as well. This rearrangement joins TRBV19 to TRBJ2-5; D may be TRBD1 (5 bases). The V gene lost 1 base and the J gene lost 4 bases, with 7 bases spanning the gap. This CDR3 is 13 amino acids long. Germline loops: CDR1 LNHDA, CDR2 SQIVND (reference sequence). The CDR3 sequence is CASSIGRGETQYF. The DNA of the CDR3 is TGTGCCAGTAGTATAGGAAGGGGAGAGACCCAGTACTTC. Looking up the rest from reference TRBV19 and TRBJ2-5 gives the full variable domain: DGGITQSPKYLFRKEGQNVTLSCEQNLNHDAMYWYRQDPGQGLRLIYYSQIVNDFQKGDIAEGYSVSREKKESFPLTVTSAQKNPTAFYLCASSIGRGETQYFGPGTRLLVL.

The CDR3, as DNA: TGCGCCAGCAGCCCCGGGACACAGAAAGGCACAGATACGCAGTATTTT. Translating it yields CASSPGTQKGTDTQYF. The rearrangement joins TRBV5-1 to TRBJ2-3; a possible D gene is TRBD1 (6 bases). The CDR3 loop spans 16 amino acids. In germline, CDR1 is SGHRS, CDR2 YFSETQ. With 4 bases removed from V and 1 base from J, the gap between germline ends came to 16 bases.

V gene TRBV6-6 combines with J gene TRBJ2-7; D unresolved. Per the germline V gene, CDR1 is MNHNY and CDR2 is SVGAGI (reference sequence). Trimming pared 4 bases from V and 2 bases from J, leaving 3 bases between. The CDR3 is 11 amino acids. The CDR3 DNA reads as TGTGCCAGCAGTTCACCCTACGAGCAGTACTTC. The encoded protein is CASSSPYEQYF.

The chain links TRBV28 to TRBJ1-5; tentative D call: TRBD1 (6 bases). The CDR3 covers 16 residues. Trimming pared 5 bases from V and 4 bases from J, leaving 18 bases between. Looked up from germline, CDR1 is MDHEN and CDR2 is SYDVKM. CDR3 amino acids: CASSAGMGGANQPQHF. The DNA for the CDR3 is TGTGCCAGCAGTGCCGGGATGGGGGGGGCGAATCAGCCCCAGCATTTT.

This clone occurred once. The V gene is TRBV11-2, the J gene TRBJ2-3; TRBD2 agrees at 12 bases. The CDR3 consists of 19 residues. Looked up from germline, CDR1 is SGHAT and CDR2 is FQNNGV. With 0 bases clipped from V and 0 bases from J, the junction kept 7 bases outside the gene matches. The CDR3 nucleotides are TGTGCCAGCAGCTTAGAGGTTGCTCTAGCGGGAGGGAGCACAGATACGCAGTATTTT. This codes for CASSLEVALAGGSTDTQYF.

The chain employs TRBV18 and TRBJ2-2; D not certain. Looked up from germline, CDR1 is KGHSH and CDR2 is LQKENI. The germline V and J ends were trimmed by 2 bases and 3 bases, with 7 bases remaining between them. The CDR3 sequence is 14 residues long. CDR3 region: CASSPAPHTGELFF. The CDR3, as DNA: TGTGCCAGCTCACCAGCGCCTCACACCGGGGAGCTGTTTTTT.

This rearrangement joins TRBV19 to TRBJ1-4; the D is unclear. Between the trimmed V and J ends, which lost 6 bases and 8 bases, there was a span of 7 bases. CDR1 and CDR2 (germline): LNHDA, SQIVND (reference sequence). The CDR3 has 11 amino acids. DNA for the CDR3: TGTGCCAGTAGAAACGTGGAAAAACTGTTTTTT. Translating gives CASRNVEKLFF.